These 24 T cell receptor beta chains came from one sample sequenced in a study of shared clonotypes between healthy human individuals. Data came from immunoSEQ multiplex PCR; TCRdb stores just in-frame clones and leaves some out. The data show about 2,500,000 clones, over 85% seen once. The sample was naive CD4+ T cells sorted from blood. Subset denoted: CD45RA+ positively selected. The source is a man in his late teens or twenties in good health.

The chain recombines TRBV7-2 with TRBJ2-3; a weak D match, TRBD2 (5 bases). CDR1 SGHTA and CDR2 FQGNSA come from the germline V gene. There are 15 residues in the CDR3. The V gene lost 5 bases and the J gene lost 6 bases, with 18 bases spanning the gap. CDR3 in amino acids: CASSPIGGGYDTQYF. In DNA, the CDR3 is TGTGCCAGCAGCCCCATCGGAGGTGGCTACGATACGCAGTATTTT.

CDR3: CASSPDSSYGYTF. In DNA, the CDR3 is TGCGCCAGCAGCCCGGACAGTTCCTATGGCTACACCTTC. This chain uses TRBV5-1 with TRBJ1-2; weak D call: TRBD1 (6 bases). Deletions cut 4 bases from V and 4 bases from J, with 11 bases between. The CDR3 is 13 residues long. Germline CDR1 is SGHRS and CDR2 is YFSETQ.

The chain uses TRBV6-1 and TRBJ2-7; maybe TRBD1 (5 bases). Trimming took off 4 bases at V and 0 bases at J, with 13 bases between the two ends. There are 15 residues in the CDR3. Germline loops: CDR1 MNHNS, CDR2 SASEGT. The CDR3 DNA reads as TGTGCCAGCAGTGTTTATTATGGACACTCCTACGAGCAGTACTTC. Translating it yields CASSVYYGHSYEQYF.

The chain is built from TRBV5-1 and TRBJ2-5, with TRBD1 matching 9 bases. The V gene's germline CDR1 is SGHRS and CDR2 YFSETQ. After removal of 4 bases from V and 4 bases from J, the junction contained 11 bases not matched to a gene. This CDR3 is 16 amino acids long. CDR3 DNA sequence: TGCGCCAGCAGCCTGGGCGGGACAGGGAAGTTAGAGACCCAGTACTTC. It codes for CASSLGGTGKLETQYF.

This chain links TRBV9 with TRBJ2-3; 12 bases agree with TRBD2. V gave up 2 bases and J gave up 5 bases; unmatched junction bases: 24. This CDR3 contains 22 residues. The germline CDR1 and CDR2 sequences are SGDLS and YYNGEE. The CDR3: CASSVGTNRGLAGHSTGDTQYF. The DNA for the CDR3 is TGTGCCAGCAGCGTTGGAACGAATCGCGGACTAGCGGGACACTCGACGGGAGATACGCAGTATTTT.

The chain carries TRBV14 and TRBJ2-3; the D gene is possibly TRBD2 (5 bases). V was trimmed by 4 bases and J by 1 base, leaving 12 bases between them. The length of the CDR3 is 15 residues. Germline V gene data show CDR1 as SGHDN and CDR2 as FVKESK. CDR3 loop: CASSPLGSGTDTQYF. In nucleotides, the CDR3 is TGTGCCAGCAGCCCCCTAGGGAGCGGCACAGATACGCAGTATTTT. Supplemented by reference TRBV14 and TRBJ2-3, the full variable domain reads EAGVTQFPSHSVIEKGQTVTLRCDPISGHDNLYWYRRVMGKEIKFLLHFVKESKQDESGMPNNRFLAERTGGTYSTLKVQPAELEDSGVYFCASSPLGSGTDTQYFGPGTRLTVL.

Only one count was recorded for this clone. The CDR3: CASSPGLSYGYTF. CDR3 coding DNA: TGTGCCAGCAGCCCAGGGCTTAGCTATGGCTACACCTTC. This rearrangement joins TRBV11-2 to TRBJ1-2; D might be TRBD1 (5 bases). This CDR3 region has 13 residues. CDR1 and CDR2 (germline): SGHAT, FQNNGV. Trimming pared 5 bases from V and 4 bases from J, leaving 11 bases between.

This clone was detected a few times. This sequence joins TRBV20-1 and TRBJ1-2; D gene ambiguous. V lost 1 base, J lost 12 bases, and 9 bases lay in between. This CDR3 has 10 residues. The germline CDR1 and CDR2 sequences are DFQATT and SNEGSKA (reference sequence). The CDR3 nucleotides read TGCAGTGCTAGAGCGGACTCGGACACCTTC. Its protein product is CSARADSDTF.

V usage is TRBV28 and J usage is TRBJ2-1, with TRBD1 matching over 9 bases. The germline V gene encodes CDR1 MDHEN and CDR2 SYDVKM. The CDR3 extends over 13 amino acids. V was pared by 5 bases and J by 10 bases, with 6 bases of the junction left unmatched. CDR3 amino acids: CASSLWDREEQFF. CDR3 coding DNA: TGTGCCAGCAGTCTCTGGGACAGGGAGGAGCAGTTCTTC.

The DNA of the CDR3 is TGTGCCAGTAAACGGATGAGAAGGGTGGTGAGCAATCAGCCCCAGCATTTT. Protein sequence: CASKRMRRVVSNQPQHF. The chain recombines TRBV19 with TRBJ1-5; D unclear. There are 17 residues in the CDR3. V was clipped by 7 bases and J by 1 base, with 20 bases between them. CDR1 is LNHDA, CDR2 SQIVND, per germline (reference sequence).

The chain carries TRBV10-3 and TRBJ2-5; unclear D gene. The CDR3 runs 12 residues. Germline V gene data show CDR1 as ENHRY and CDR2 as SYGVKD. Trimming removed 10 bases at V and 2 bases at J, with 11 bases between. The CDR3 here is CATGNSQETQYF. Written as DNA, the CDR3 is TGTGCCACCGGAAACTCGCAAGAGACCCAGTACTTC.

V and J are TRBV2 and TRBJ1-2; 12 positions agree with TRBD1. Germline V lookup: CDR1 SNHLY, CDR2 FYNNEI. V lost 8 bases, J lost 7 bases, and 8 bases stayed unmatched. This CDR3 spans 14 amino acids. The CDR3 protein is CASVPRGQGAGYTF. CDR3 sequence (DNA): TGTGCCAGCGTACCAAGGGGACAGGGGGCTGGCTACACCTTC.

The chain joins TRBV6-5 to TRBJ1-1; perhaps TRBD1 as D (5 bases). The CDR3 sequence is 16 residues long. Trimming removed 4 bases at V and 0 bases at J, with 15 bases between. Germline-derived CDR1 and CDR2 are MNHEY and SVGAGI. The CDR3 region is CASSLFPGLLNTEAFF. In DNA, the CDR3 is TGTGCCAGCAGTTTGTTTCCGGGACTCTTGAACACTGAAGCTTTCTTT.

This clone was found a few times. J is TRBJ1-5 and V is TRBV4-1; 7 bases line up with TRBD1. CDR3 length: 15 amino acids. Germline-derived CDR1 and CDR2 are MGHRA and YSYEKL. V gave up 2 bases and J gave up 3 bases; unmatched junction bases: 4. The DNA for the CDR3 is TGCGCCAGCAGCCAACCGGGACAGTCCAATCAGCCCCAGCATTTT. Translation: CASSQPGQSNQPQHF.

Remarks on this clone: The identical CDR3 is also encoded by other nucleotide sequences in the sample. This chain joins TRBV6-5 and TRBJ1-6; D remains unclear. This CDR3 has 14 amino acids. The germline V and J ends were trimmed by 9 bases and 0 bases, with 9 bases remaining between them. The germline gives CDR1 MNHEY, CDR2 SVGAGI. CDR3 sequence: CASRRSSYNSPLHF. The CDR3 coding sequence is TGTGCCAGTAGGCGGAGCTCCTATAATTCACCCCTCCACTTT.

The chain has TRBV7-9 and TRBJ2-2, with D perhaps matching TRBD1 or TRBD2 (5 bases each). Trimming took off 3 bases at V and 5 bases at J, with 13 bases between the two ends. Germline assignment: CDR1 SEHNR and CDR2 FQNEAQ (reference sequence). The CDR3 consists of 15 residues. The CDR3 DNA reads as TGTGCCAGCAGCTTGTGGGACGACCTTACCGGGGAGCTGTTTTTT. Residues: CASSLWDDLTGELFF.

The rearrangement joins TRBV11-2 to TRBJ2-7; possible D gene TRBD2, 5 bases. V lost 3 bases and J 3 bases, leaving 9 bases between the germline ends. Germline V lookup: CDR1 SGHAT, CDR2 FQNNGV. CDR3 length equals 13 residues. The CDR3 nucleotides are TGTGCCAGCAGCTTCACGGGGAACTACGAGCAGTACTTC. As protein: CASSFTGNYEQYF.

The chain links TRBV5-8 to TRBJ1-1; D may be TRBD1 (5 bases). The V end was cut by 4 bases, the J end by 2 bases, with 12 bases between. The CDR3 totals 14 residues. The germline gives CDR1 SGHTS, CDR2 YDEGEE. CDR3 in DNA: TGTGCCAGCAGCCAGGGTCGGGAAAACACTGAAGCTTTCTTT. Translating it yields CASSQGRENTEAFF. Together with reference TRBV5-8 and TRBJ1-1, the CDR3 gives the full variable domain: EAGVTQSPTHLIKTRGQQATLRCSPISGHTSVYWYQQALGLGLQFLLWYDEGEERNRGNFPPRFSGRQFPNYSSELNVNALELEDSALYLCASSQGRENTEAFFGQGTRLTVV.

This chain joins TRBV5-4 and TRBJ2-2, with 12 positions matching TRBD2. With 6 bases clipped from V and 6 bases from J, the junction kept 9 bases outside the gene matches. Germline V gene data show CDR1 as SGHNT and CDR2 as YYREEE (reference sequence). This CDR3 spans 16 amino acids. The CDR3 coding sequence is TGTGCCAGCACCTCCCGGACTAGCGGGATTTCCGGGGAGCTGTTTTTT. This sequence encodes CASTSRTSGISGELFF.

This chain links TRBV10-1 with TRBJ2-2; the D is unclear. The germline V and J ends were trimmed by 3 bases and 2 bases, with 13 bases remaining between them. The CDR3 contains 16 residues. Germline CDR1 reads WNHNN; CDR2 reads SYGVQD (reference sequence). The CDR3 region is CASSDSSSSNTGELFF. The CDR3 nucleotides are TGCGCCAGCAGTGACAGTAGCAGCTCCAACACCGGGGAGCTGTTTTTT.

This rearrangement joins TRBV7-9 to TRBJ1-2; no definite D call. Between the trimmed V and J ends, which lost 0 bases and 4 bases, there was a span of 15 bases. CDR3 size: 16 residues. Germline V gene data show CDR1 as SEHNR and CDR2 as FQNEAQ (reference sequence). As DNA, the CDR3 is TGTGCCAGCAGCTTAGCGGCCGGGATGTACCCCTATGGCTACACCTTC. Protein: CASSLAAGMYPYGYTF.

This chain links TRBV5-1 with TRBJ2-7; D is possibly TRBD2 (5 bases). The V gene lost 4 bases and the J gene lost 0 bases, with 17 bases spanning the gap. The germline V gene encodes CDR1 SGHRS and CDR2 YFSETQ. This CDR3 spans 16 amino acids. CDR3 bases: TGCGCCAGCAGCCCCAGGACTCTCGACCGCTCCTACGAGCAGTACTTC. Encoded protein: CASSPRTLDRSYEQYF.

Of note for this clone: Other DNA variants within this sample encode the same CDR3. The J gene is TRBJ1-1, the V gene TRBV7-3, with D possibly matching TRBD1 (6 bases). Germline CDR1 is SGHTA and CDR2 is FQGTGA. The CDR3 spans 13 residues. V shed 5 bases and J shed 2 bases, with 9 bases lying between them. The CDR3 region has the DNA TGTGCCAGCAGCGCGACAGGAAACACTGAAGCTTTCTTT. Translating gives CASSATGNTEAFF.

The V gene is TRBV7-8, the J gene TRBJ2-7, with D unresolved. CDR3 length: 17 amino acids. Germline values: CDR1 SGHVS, CDR2 FQNEAQ. Trimming stripped 1 base from V and 0 bases from J, with 16 bases between. Written as DNA, the CDR3 is TGTGCCAGCAGCTTAGATGCTCTGGGTCGGAGCTCCTACGAGCAGTACTTC. This translates into CASSLDALGRSSYEQYF.